Listed here are 25 T cell receptor beta chains from one sample, sequenced in a study of T cells in Graves' hyperthyroidism and ophthalmopathy. TCR beta CDR3 regions were amplified from RNA. When the TCR CDR3 underwent first-round RT-PCR, the HTBI primer set was used. Each CDR3 protein gets one entry after TCRdb re-called the multiplex PCR reads with MiXCR. Among some 800,000 distinct CDR3 sequences listed, over 35% were seen once. Source material: blood. Receptor source: a man aged 18 to 30 with Graves' hyperthyroidism.

This chain connects TRBV20-1 to TRBJ2-5, with TRBD2 identical over 8 bases. V gave up 5 bases and J gave up 7 bases; unmatched junction bases: 9. Germline V gene sequence: CDR1 DFQATT, CDR2 SNEGSKA (reference sequence). The CDR3 is 13 residues long. This chain's CDR3 is CSAYSSGEGTQYF. CDR3 nucleotides: TGCAGTGCTTACAGTAGCGGGGAGGGGACCCAGTACTTC.

A note on this clonotype: Its ends do not fully match the called genes, so a read error is possible. The rearrangement uses TRBV11-3 and TRBJ2-2, with D tentatively TRBD2 (5 bases). This CDR3 contains 13 residues. Per the germline V gene, CDR1 is SGHNT and CDR2 is YENEEA. For the CDR3, the DNA is TGTGCCAGCGAGGGAATTAACACCGGGGAGCTGCTTTTT. Translation: CASEGINTGELLF.

This clonotype has ten or more counts. V and J are TRBV11-3 and TRBJ1-5; possibly TRBD1 for D (5 bases). The CDR3 extends over 12 amino acids. The germline V gene has CDR1 SGHNT and CDR2 YENEEA. Trimming shortened V by 3 bases and J by 10 bases, and 10 bases separated the two germline ends. The CDR3 bases are TGTGCCAGCAGCTTGGGGCAGGGCCCCCAGCATTTT. Translation gives CASSLGQGPQHF.

The chain is built from TRBV20-1 and TRBJ2-7, with D maybe TRBD2 (5 bases). V gave up 3 bases and J gave up 8 bases, with 11 bases separating them. From germline, CDR1 is DFQATT and CDR2 SNEGSKA (reference sequence). The CDR3 has 11 residues. The CDR3 sequence is CSASPGYKQYF. Written as DNA, the CDR3 is TGCAGTGCTAGCCCGGGGTACAAGCAGTACTTC.

V usage is TRBV7-3 and J usage is TRBJ1-4; D is unclear. CDR3 length: 14 amino acids. V lost 2 bases to trimming and J lost 4 bases, with 8 bases between them. Germline CDR1 and CDR2: SGHTA and FQGTGA. The CDR3 DNA reads TGTGCCAGCAGCTTATACACGTATAATGAAAAACTGTTTTTT. Its translation is CASSLYTYNEKLFF.

V usage is TRBV27 and J usage is TRBJ2-7, with 10 bases fitting TRBD2. The CDR3 consists of 15 residues. The trim removed 3 bases at V and 3 bases at J, leaving 5 bases unmatched. The V gene's germline CDR1 is MNHEY and CDR2 SMNVEV (reference sequence). CDR3 sequence: CASSLAAGGNYEQYF. In DNA, the CDR3 is TGTGCCAGCAGTTTGGCAGCGGGAGGGAACTACGAGCAGTACTTC.

This clonotype was counted once. V usage is TRBV29-1 and J usage is TRBJ2-1; 9 bases are shared with TRBD1. J was trimmed by 5 bases and V by 5 bases; bases with no gene match: 7. Germline CDR1 and CDR2: SQVTM and ANQGSEA. The CDR3 sequence is 14 residues long. CDR3 DNA: TGCAGCGTTTCACAGGGGGCGAATGACAATGAGCAGTTCTTC. It encodes CSVSQGANDNEQFF.

This clonotype was found many times. The chain carries TRBV10-3 and TRBJ2-2; D might be TRBD2 (6 bases). Germline V CDR1 and CDR2: ENHRY, SYGVKD. V lost 7 bases and J lost 4, with 13 bases in between. This CDR3 has 14 residues. The DNA for the CDR3 is TGTGCCATCACGGAGGGCCCCAGCACCGGGGAGCTGTTTTTT. As protein: CAITEGPSTGELFF.

The CDR3 DNA reads TGCAGCTTGGCGGGACAGGAGGTCTATGGCTACACCTTC. It encodes CSLAGQEVYGYTF. V usage is TRBV29-1 and J usage is TRBJ1-2; 8 nucleotides match TRBD1. The CDR3 is 13 amino acids. Losses at the gene ends were 8 bases for V and 4 bases for J; bases not matched to a gene: 9. CDR1 SQVTM and CDR2 ANQGSEA come from the germline V gene.

A note on this clonotype: A single base separates this from a much larger clone, so it may be a read error. This chain links TRBV29-1 with TRBJ2-7, with D possibly called TRBD1 or TRBD2 (6 bases each). Per germline, CDR1 SQVTM and CDR2 ANQGSEA. V lost 5 bases to trimming and J lost 2 bases, with 19 bases between them. The CDR3 spans 15 residues. In DNA, the CDR3 is TGCAGCGTTCGCGGAGGGGGGACCCACCCCTACGAGCAGTACTTC. It yields the protein CSVRGGGTHPYEQYF.

This clonotype was counted many times. The chain employs TRBV7-9 and TRBJ2-5; 9 bases map to TRBD1. J lost 5 bases, V lost 5 bases, and 9 bases had no gene match. The CDR3 sequence is 15 residues long. Germline V CDR1 and CDR2: SEHNR, FQNEAQ (reference sequence). As DNA, the CDR3 is TGTGCCAGCAGCCGGCCGGGACAGGGATGGGAGACCCAGTACTTC. Encoded protein: CASSRPGQGWETQYF.

The chain employs TRBV6-5 and TRBJ1-1; maybe TRBD1 (5 bases). The ends were cut back, 8 bases at V and 1 base at J, with 11 bases in the middle. The CDR3 loop spans 13 amino acids. CDR1 and CDR2 (germline): MNHEY, SVGAGI. This CDR3 is CASGADRNTEAFF. The CDR3 bases are TGTGCCAGCGGGGCCGACAGGAACACTGAAGCTTTCTTT.

This clonotype was seen repeatedly, ten times or more. V and J are TRBV29-1 and TRBJ2-5; D ambiguous. Germline V CDR1 and CDR2: SQVTM, ANQGSEA. V lost 1 base, J lost 5 bases, and 8 bases lay in between. CDR3 size: 12 residues. The CDR3 DNA reads as TGCAGCGTTGAAGCGGGTAGGGAGACCCAGTACTTC. It encodes CSVEAGRETQYF.

The chain employs TRBV7-3 and TRBJ2-7; D gene unclear. CDR1 is SGHTA, CDR2 FQGTGA, per germline. V was trimmed by 5 bases and J by 1 base, leaving 15 bases between them. The CDR3 totals 15 residues. In nucleotides, the CDR3 is TGTGCCAGCAGCCAAGCGTCTATTGGGTCCTACGAGCAGTACTTC. Translation gives CASSQASIGSYEQYF.

This clonotype appeared many times. V gene TRBV29-1 combines with J gene TRBJ2-2; 7 nucleotides match TRBD1. The V segment lost 7 bases and the J segment 3 bases; nucleotides outside the gene matches: 5. The length of the CDR3 is 13 residues. Per germline, CDR1 SQVTM and CDR2 ANQGSEA. The CDR3 region is CSGRDRDTGELFF. CDR3 sequence (DNA): TGCAGCGGCCGGGACAGAGACACCGGGGAGCTGTTTTTT.

This chain links TRBV14 with TRBJ1-3; no reliable D call. V was shortened by 1 base and J by 4 bases, with 14 bases between the two germline ends. The length of the CDR3 is 16 residues. Germline V gene data show CDR1 as SGHDN and CDR2 as FVKESK. Here the CDR3 DNA reads TGTGCCAGCAGCCAAGTAAGGTCAACAATCGGAAACACCATATATTTT. Its translation: CASSQVRSTIGNTIYF.

Regarding this clonotype: Given the absence of the conserved phenylalanine or tryptophan at the CDR3 end, a read error is likely. V is TRBV6-9 and J is TRBJ2-7; possibly TRBD1 for D (6 bases). This CDR3 comprises 14 residues. Germline V gene data show CDR1 as MNHGY and CDR2 as SVAAGI. The V end was cut by 5 bases, the J end by 1 base, with 12 bases between. CDR3 DNA: TGTGCCAGCAGTGAATTGGACAGATCCTACGAGCAGTACCTC. Protein sequence: CASSELDRSYEQYL.

The chain links TRBV6-1 to TRBJ2-5, with D possibly matching TRBD1 (6 bases). This CDR3 comprises 14 residues. V lost 0 bases to trimming and J lost 6 bases, with 11 bases between them. In germline, CDR1 is MNHNS, CDR2 SASEGT. CDR3 sequence reads: CASSEALGGKTQYF. DNA for the CDR3: TGTGCCAGCAGTGAAGCCCTAGGGGGAAAGACCCAGTACTTC.

Comment on this clonotype: Just one base apart from a much larger clone, this may be a read error. V is TRBV2 and J is TRBJ1-2; tentatively, D is TRBD1 (5 bases). Germline V CDR1 and CDR2: SNHLY, FYNNEI. The CDR3 is 13 amino acids. V was pared by 6 bases and J by 8 bases, with 16 bases between. The CDR3 sequence: CASRDGGSVGYTF. The CDR3 nucleotides read TGTGCCAGCAGGGACGGGGGATCCGTCGGCTACACCTTC. The variable domain in full, completed from reference TRBV2 and TRBJ1-2, reads EPEVTQTPSHQVTQMGQEVILRCVPISNHLYFYWYRQILGQKVEFLVSFYNNEISEKSEIFDDQFSVERPDGSNFTLKIRSTKLEDSAMYFCASRDGGSVGYTFGSGTRLTVV.

Many counts were recorded for this clonotype. The chain employs TRBV10-3 and TRBJ2-2; D uncertain. Germline V CDR1 and CDR2: ENHRY, SYGVKD. This CDR3 region has 12 residues. V was shortened by 3 bases and J by 6 bases, with 5 bases between the two germline ends. The CDR3, as DNA: TGTGCCATCAGTGATGCCGCCGGGGAGCTGTTTTTT. This sequence encodes CAISDAAGELFF.

This clonotype was detected ten times or more. The chain is built from TRBV15 and TRBJ2-7; D remains ambiguous. The ends were cut back, 0 bases at V and 2 bases at J, with 8 bases in the middle. This CDR3 comprises 14 residues. The germline V gene has CDR1 LNHNV and CDR2 YYDKDF (reference sequence). CDR3 residues: CATSRDPDAYEQYF. The DNA for the CDR3 is TGTGCCACCAGCAGAGATCCGGACGCCTACGAGCAGTACTTC.

Note on this clonotype: A much larger clone lies one base from this, so it may be a read error. V is TRBV9 and J is TRBJ1-1; D gene unclear. CDR1 is SGDLS, CDR2 YYNGEE, per germline. V was cut by 0 bases and J by 12 bases, with 12 bases left in between. The CDR3 contains 12 residues. CDR3 bases: TGTGCCAGCAGCGTAGGGTCAGAGGAGCCTTTCTTT. Encoded protein: CASSVGSEEPFF. Combining the CDR3 with reference TRBV9 and TRBJ1-1 gives the whole variable domain DSGVTQTPKHLITATGQRVTLRCSPRSGDLSVYWYQQSLDQGLQFLIQYYNGEERAKGNILERFSAQQFPDLHSELNLSSLELGDSALYFCASSVGSEEPFFGQGTRLTVV.

In its sample, this clonotype was seen once. A much larger clone sits a single nucleotide away, making a read error possible. This chain uses TRBV5-1 with TRBJ1-1, with D maybe TRBD1 (6 bases). The germline V gene has CDR1 SGHRS and CDR2 YFSETQ. V gave up 3 bases and J gave up 9 bases, with 15 bases separating them. This CDR3 has 13 amino acids. In nucleotides, the CDR3 is TGCGCCAGCAGCTGGGGGGGCGGCAGACAAGCTTTCTTT. Translating gives CASSWGGGRQAFF.

This clonotype was recorded a few times. The V and J genes are TRBV6-5 and TRBJ1-1; the D is unclear. V was clipped by 10 bases and J by 1 base, with 13 bases between them. Per germline, CDR1 MNHEY and CDR2 SVGAGI. CDR3 size: 13 residues. DNA of the CDR3: TGTGCCACAGATCCGACGGAGAACACTGAAGCTTTCTTT. It translates to CATDPTENTEAFF.

This clonotype has only a few counts. The chain has TRBV7-9 and TRBJ2-2, with unresolved D. This CDR3 contains 15 residues. Germline V CDR1 and CDR2: SEHNR, FQNEAQ (reference sequence). The germline V and J ends were trimmed by 5 bases and 5 bases, with 15 bases remaining between them. This CDR3 is CASSQQTLGTGELFF. CDR3 sequence (DNA): TGTGCCAGCAGCCAGCAGACCCTGGGGACCGGGGAGCTGTTTTTT.